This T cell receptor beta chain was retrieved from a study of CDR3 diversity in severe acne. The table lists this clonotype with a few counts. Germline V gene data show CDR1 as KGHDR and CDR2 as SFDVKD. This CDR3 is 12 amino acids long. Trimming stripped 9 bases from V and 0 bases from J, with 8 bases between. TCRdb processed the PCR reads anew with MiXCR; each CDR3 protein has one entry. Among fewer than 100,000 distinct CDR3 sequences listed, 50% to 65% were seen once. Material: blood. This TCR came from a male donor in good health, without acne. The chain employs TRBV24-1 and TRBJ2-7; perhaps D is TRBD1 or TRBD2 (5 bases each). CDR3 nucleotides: TGTGCCACCGGGGGATCCTCCTACGAGCAGTACTTC. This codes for CATGGSSYEQYF.